This TCR beta chain was identified during a study of blood T cell repertoires in COVID-19. Turning to the study itself: Acute-phase and convalescent COVID-19 samples originated in the United States, Italy and Spain. The analysed material was cDNA or gDNA that came from T cells, B-cell-depleted T cells, or PBMCs.

In the original processing: Reference gene primer amplification yielded estimated nucleated cell counts. Produced via immunoSEQ multiplex PCR; TCRdb's table is partial and in-frame only. The V and J calls and clone size are taken from that table; D and trimming were inferred from the DNA. The sample has roughly 32,000 clones; approximately 95% are singletons. Trimming cost V 5 bases and J 4 bases, with 6 bases left between them. Germline V CDR1 and CDR2: SGHAT, FQNNGV. The CDR3 has 11 amino acids. The TCR originated in a male donor with active COVID-19. The source material was peripheral blood. V is TRBV11-2 and J is TRBJ2-7; D is unresolved. CDR3: CASSVSYEQYF. DNA for the CDR3: TGTGCCAGCAGCGTTAGTTACGAGCAGTACTTC. The full variable domain, completed using reference TRBV11-2 and TRBJ2-7, is EAGVAQSPRYKIIEKRQSVAFWCNPISGHATLYWYQQILGQGPKLLIQFQNNGVVDDSQLPKDRFSAERLKGVDSTLKIQPAKLEDSAVYLCASSVSYEQYFGPGTRLTVT.